The count of the clone carrying this TCR beta chain is one. This entry is derived from a study of human T cells and chemical hapten exposure. MiXCR was run by TCRdb on the RACE reads, yielding one entry per CDR3 protein. The profile shows 300,000 to 350,000 distinct CDR3 sequences, under 8% of them singletons. V was pared by 0 bases and J by 7 bases, with 8 bases of the junction left unmatched. The CDR3 totals 15 residues. CDR1 is KGHSH and CDR2 is LQKENI in the germline V gene. Indicated time point: patch test 1, 2 weeks after DPC sensitization. Treatment: therapeutic diphenylcyclopropenone sensitization with weekly scalp DPC.

This sample comprised whole blood, obtained in connection with sensitization to the hapten diphenylcyclopropenone (DPC). V gene TRBV18 combines with J gene TRBJ1-2, with TRBD1 matching 7 bases. The sequence was collected from a woman between 18 and 29 years old with alopecia areata. Some clones in this sample may be carry-over from other donors' samples. Here the CDR3 DNA reads TGTGCCAGCTCACCACCGTCCCGACAGGGTCCTGGCTACACCTTC. This encodes CASSPPSRQGPGYTF.